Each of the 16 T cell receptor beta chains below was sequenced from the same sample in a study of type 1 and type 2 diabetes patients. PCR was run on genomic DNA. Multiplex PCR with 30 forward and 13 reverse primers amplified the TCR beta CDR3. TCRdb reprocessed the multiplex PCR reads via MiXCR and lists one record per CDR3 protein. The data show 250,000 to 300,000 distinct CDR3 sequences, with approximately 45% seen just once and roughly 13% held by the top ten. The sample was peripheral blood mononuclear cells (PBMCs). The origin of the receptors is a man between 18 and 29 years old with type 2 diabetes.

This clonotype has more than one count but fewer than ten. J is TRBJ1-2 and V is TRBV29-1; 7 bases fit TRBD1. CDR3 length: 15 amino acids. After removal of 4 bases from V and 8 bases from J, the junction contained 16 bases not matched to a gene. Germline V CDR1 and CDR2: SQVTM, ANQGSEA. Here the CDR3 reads CSVGGAGTAGGGYTF. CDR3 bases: TGCAGCGTTGGGGGGGCCGGGACAGCAGGAGGCGGCTACACCTTC.

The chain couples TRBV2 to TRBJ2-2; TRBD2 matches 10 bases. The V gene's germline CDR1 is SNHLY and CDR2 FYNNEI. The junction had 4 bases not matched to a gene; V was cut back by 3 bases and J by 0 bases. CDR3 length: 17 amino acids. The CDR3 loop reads CASSDIGLAANTGELFF. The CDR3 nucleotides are TGTGCCAGCAGTGATATAGGACTAGCGGCGAACACCGGGGAGCTGTTTTTT.

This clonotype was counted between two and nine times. The CDR3 spells CASSDGAGANVLTF. The CDR3 region has the DNA TGTGCCAGCAGTGATGGTGCTGGGGCCAACGTCCTGACTTTC. The rearrangement links TRBV6-1 to TRBJ2-6; D uncertain. Germline CDR1 is MNHNS and CDR2 is SASEGT. This CDR3 has 14 residues. The germline V and J ends were trimmed by 3 bases and 2 bases, with 5 bases remaining between them.

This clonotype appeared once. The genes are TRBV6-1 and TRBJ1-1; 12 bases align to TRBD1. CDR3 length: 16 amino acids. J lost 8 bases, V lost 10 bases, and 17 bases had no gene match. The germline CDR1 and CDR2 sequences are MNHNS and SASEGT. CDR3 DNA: TGTGCCATCAGCCCTCGCGGGGGGACAGGGGGCAAAGAAGCTTTCTTT. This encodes CAISPRGGTGGKEAFF.

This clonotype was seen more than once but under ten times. CDR3 residues: CASSFGSGANVLTF. The CDR3 coding sequence is TGCGCCAGCAGCTTCGGCTCTGGGGCCAACGTCCTGACTTTC. The V gene is TRBV5-1, the J gene TRBJ2-6, with no clear D. V lost 2 bases and J lost 0, with 3 bases in between. Germline V CDR1 and CDR2: SGHRS, YFSETQ. The CDR3 sequence is 14 residues long. Together with reference TRBV5-1 and TRBJ2-6, the CDR3 gives the full variable domain: KAGVTQTPRYLIKTRGQQVTLSCSPISGHRSVSWYQQTPGQGLQFLFEYFSETQRNKGNFPGRFSGRQFSNSRSEMNVSTLELGDSALYLCASSFGSGANVLTFGAGSRLTVL.

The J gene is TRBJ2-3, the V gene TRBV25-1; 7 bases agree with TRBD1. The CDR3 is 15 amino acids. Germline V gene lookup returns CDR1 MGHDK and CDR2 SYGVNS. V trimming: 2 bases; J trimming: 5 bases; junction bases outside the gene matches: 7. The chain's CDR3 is CASSEIEGAIDTQYF. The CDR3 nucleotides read TGTGCCAGCAGTGAAATCGAGGGGGCCATAGATACGCAGTATTTT.

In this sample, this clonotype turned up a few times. The CDR3 protein is CASKGGVEAFF. The CDR3 coding sequence is TGTGCCAGTAAGGGGGGCGTTGAAGCTTTCTTT. The V gene is TRBV19, the J gene TRBJ1-1; D might be TRBD1 (6 bases). CDR1 is LNHDA, CDR2 SQIVND, per germline (reference sequence). This CDR3 region has 11 residues. Trimming stripped 7 bases from V and 7 bases from J, with 10 bases between.

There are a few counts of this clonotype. The CDR3 nucleotides are TGCGCCAGCAGCTTGGGGTCGGGAGGAGGTTTGACCGGGGAGCTGTTTTTT. This gives the protein CASSLGSGGGLTGELFF. The rearrangement uses TRBV5-1 and TRBJ2-2; 7 nucleotides match TRBD2. Trimming removed 0 bases from V and 5 bases from J; junction bases left unmatched: 10. CDR3 length: 17 residues. CDR1 and CDR2 (germline): SGHRS, YFSETQ.

CDR3 DNA: TGTGCCAGCAGTTTTTGGACAGGGCCCACTGAAGCTTTCTTT. This gives the protein CASSFWTGPTEAFF. V and J are TRBV12-3 or TRBV12-4 and TRBJ1-1; 8 positions match TRBD1. V trimming: 3 bases; J trimming: 4 bases; junction bases outside the gene matches: 4. The CDR3 sequence is 14 residues long.

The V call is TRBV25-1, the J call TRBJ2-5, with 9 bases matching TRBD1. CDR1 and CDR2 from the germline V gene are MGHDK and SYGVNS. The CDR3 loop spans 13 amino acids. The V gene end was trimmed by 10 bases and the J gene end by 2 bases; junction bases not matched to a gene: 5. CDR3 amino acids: CAIADRGQETQYF. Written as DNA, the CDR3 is TGTGCCATCGCAGACAGGGGGCAAGAGACCCAGTACTTC.

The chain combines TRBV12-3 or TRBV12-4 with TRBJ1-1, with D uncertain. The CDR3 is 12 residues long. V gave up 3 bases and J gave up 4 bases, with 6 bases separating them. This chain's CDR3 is CASSFFSTEAFF. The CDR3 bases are TGTGCCAGCAGTTTTTTCAGCACTGAAGCTTTCTTT.

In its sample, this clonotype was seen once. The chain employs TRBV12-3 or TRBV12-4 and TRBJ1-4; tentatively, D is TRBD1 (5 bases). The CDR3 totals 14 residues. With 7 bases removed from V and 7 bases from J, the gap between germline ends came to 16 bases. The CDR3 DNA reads TGTGCCAGCACCTTCGAGGGTAGGGGTGAAAAACTGTTTTTT. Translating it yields CASTFEGRGEKLFF.

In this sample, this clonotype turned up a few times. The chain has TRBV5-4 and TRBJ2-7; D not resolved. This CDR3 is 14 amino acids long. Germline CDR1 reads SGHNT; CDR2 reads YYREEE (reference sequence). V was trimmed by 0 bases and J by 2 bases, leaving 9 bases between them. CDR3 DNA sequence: TGTGCCAGCAGCTTGGGGATCGCAGCCTACGAGCAGTACTTC. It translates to CASSLGIAAYEQYF.

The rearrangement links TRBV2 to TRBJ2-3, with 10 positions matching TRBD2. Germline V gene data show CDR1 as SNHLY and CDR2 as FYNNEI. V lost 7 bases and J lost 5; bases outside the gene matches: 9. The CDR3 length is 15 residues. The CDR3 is CASNSLAGVIDTQYF. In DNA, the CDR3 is TGTGCCAGCAACTCCCTAGCGGGAGTTATAGATACGCAGTATTTT.

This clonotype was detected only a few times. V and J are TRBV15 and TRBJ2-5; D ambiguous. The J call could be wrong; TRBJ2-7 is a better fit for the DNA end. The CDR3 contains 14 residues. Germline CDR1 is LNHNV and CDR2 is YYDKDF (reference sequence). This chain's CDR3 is CATSRDVKRDEQYF. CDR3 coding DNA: TGTGCCACCAGCAGGGACGTCAAACGCGACGAGCAGTACTTC.

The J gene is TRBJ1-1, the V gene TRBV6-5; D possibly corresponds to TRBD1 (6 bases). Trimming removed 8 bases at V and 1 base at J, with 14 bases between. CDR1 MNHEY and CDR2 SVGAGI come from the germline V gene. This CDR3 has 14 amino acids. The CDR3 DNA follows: TGTGCCAGCCACGAGGACAGAAGGAACACTGAAGCTTTCTTT. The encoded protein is CASHEDRRNTEAFF.